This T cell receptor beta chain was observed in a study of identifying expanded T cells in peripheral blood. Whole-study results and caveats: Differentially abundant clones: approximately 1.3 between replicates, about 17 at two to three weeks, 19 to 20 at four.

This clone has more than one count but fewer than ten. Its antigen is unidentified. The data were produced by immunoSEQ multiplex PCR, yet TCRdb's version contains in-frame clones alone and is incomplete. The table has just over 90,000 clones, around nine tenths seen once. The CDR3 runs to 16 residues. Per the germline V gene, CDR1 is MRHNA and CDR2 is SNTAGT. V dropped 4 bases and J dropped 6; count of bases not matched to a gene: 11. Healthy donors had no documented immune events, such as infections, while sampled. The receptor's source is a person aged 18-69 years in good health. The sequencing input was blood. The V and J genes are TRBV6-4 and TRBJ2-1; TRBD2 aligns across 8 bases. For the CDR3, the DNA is TGTGCCAGCAGTGCCAGGGCGGGGGGCGGTGGCAATGAGCAGTTCTTC. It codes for CASSARAGGGGNEQFF.